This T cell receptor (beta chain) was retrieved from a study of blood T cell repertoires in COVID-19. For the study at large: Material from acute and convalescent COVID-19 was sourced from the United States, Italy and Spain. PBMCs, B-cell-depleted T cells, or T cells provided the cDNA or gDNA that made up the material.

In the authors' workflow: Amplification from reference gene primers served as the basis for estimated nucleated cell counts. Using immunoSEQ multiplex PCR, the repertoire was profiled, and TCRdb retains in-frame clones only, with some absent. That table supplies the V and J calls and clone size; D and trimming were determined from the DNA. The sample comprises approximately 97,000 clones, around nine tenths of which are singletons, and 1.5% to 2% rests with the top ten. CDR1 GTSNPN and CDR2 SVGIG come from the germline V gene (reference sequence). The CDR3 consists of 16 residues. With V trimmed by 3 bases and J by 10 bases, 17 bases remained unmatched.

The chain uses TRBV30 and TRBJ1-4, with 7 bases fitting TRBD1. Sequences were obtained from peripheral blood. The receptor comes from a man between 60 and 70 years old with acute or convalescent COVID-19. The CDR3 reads CAWREEWDSLRGKLFF. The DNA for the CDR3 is TGTGCCTGGAGGGAGGAATGGGACAGCCTTCGTGGAAAACTGTTTTTT.